This entry lists 2 T cell receptor beta chains sequenced from one sample in a study of shared clonotypes between healthy human individuals. Here immunoSEQ multiplex PCR was the method, and the copy in TCRdb shows in-frame clones only, minus some. The sample yields about 800,000 clones, around 96% seen once. Naive CD8 cells lacked CD45RO, underwent positive selection for CCR7 and left out terminally differentiated effector memory CD45RA+ cells. The sample comprised naive CD8+ T cells sorted from blood. The receptor source for this set is a man aged 30-40 years in good health.

The chain uses TRBV15 and TRBJ1-1; no firm D call. The CDR3 is 14 amino acids. Germline CDR1 is LNHNV and CDR2 is YYDKDF (reference sequence). Trimming took 0 bases from V and 8 from J, leaving 13 bases between them. The CDR3 DNA is TGTGCCACCAGCAGAGATATTGGAGGCGGAGAAGCTTTCTTT. It translates to CATSRDIGGGEAFF.

The chain links TRBV27 to TRBJ2-7; D ambiguous. Germline lookup yields CDR1 MNHEY and CDR2 SMNVEV (reference sequence). The CDR3 is 13 amino acids. The ends were cut back, 6 bases at V and 3 bases at J, with 12 bases in the middle. The CDR3 sequence is CASSHYPLYEQYF. In DNA, the CDR3 is TGTGCCAGCAGCCACTACCCCCTCTACGAGCAGTACTTC.